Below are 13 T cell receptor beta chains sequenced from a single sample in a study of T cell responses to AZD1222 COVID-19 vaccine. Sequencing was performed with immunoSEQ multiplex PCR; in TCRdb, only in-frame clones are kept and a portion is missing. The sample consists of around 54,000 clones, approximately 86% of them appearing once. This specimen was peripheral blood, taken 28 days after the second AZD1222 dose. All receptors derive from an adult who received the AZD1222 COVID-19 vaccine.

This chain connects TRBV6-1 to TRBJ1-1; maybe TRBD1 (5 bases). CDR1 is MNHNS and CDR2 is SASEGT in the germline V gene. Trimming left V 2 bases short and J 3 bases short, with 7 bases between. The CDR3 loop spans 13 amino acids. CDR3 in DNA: TGTGCCAGCAGTGAACAGGGTCACACTGAAGCTTTCTTT. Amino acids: CASSEQGHTEAFF.

In nucleotides, the CDR3 is TGCAGCGTTGAAAAGCCACAAACCTACGAGCAGTACTTC. Amino acid sequence: CSVEKPQTYEQYF. The chain recombines TRBV29-1 with TRBJ2-7; D is undetermined. Looked up from germline, CDR1 is SQVTM and CDR2 is ANQGSEA. The CDR3 consists of 13 residues. The V and J ends lost 2 bases and 2 bases respectively, with 10 bases between them.

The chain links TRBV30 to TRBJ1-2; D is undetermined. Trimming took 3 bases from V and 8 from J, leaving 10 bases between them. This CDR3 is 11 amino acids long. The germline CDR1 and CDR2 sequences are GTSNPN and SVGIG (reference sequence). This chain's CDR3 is CAWSNAWGYTF. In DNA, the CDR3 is TGTGCCTGGAGCAACGCTTGGGGCTACACCTTC. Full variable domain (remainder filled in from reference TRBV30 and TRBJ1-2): SQTIHQWPATLVQPVGSPLSLECTVEGTSNPNLYWYRQAAGRGLQLLFYSVGIGQISSEVPQNLSASRPQDRQFILSSKKLLLSDSGFYLCAWSNAWGYTFGSGTRLTVV.

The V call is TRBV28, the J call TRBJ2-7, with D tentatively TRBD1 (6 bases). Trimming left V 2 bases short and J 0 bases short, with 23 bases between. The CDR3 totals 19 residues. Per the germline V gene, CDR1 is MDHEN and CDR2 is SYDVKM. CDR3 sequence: CASSLPPGFMGASSYEQYF. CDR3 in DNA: TGTGCCAGCAGTTTACCCCCCGGTTTTATGGGGGCTAGCTCCTACGAGCAGTACTTC.

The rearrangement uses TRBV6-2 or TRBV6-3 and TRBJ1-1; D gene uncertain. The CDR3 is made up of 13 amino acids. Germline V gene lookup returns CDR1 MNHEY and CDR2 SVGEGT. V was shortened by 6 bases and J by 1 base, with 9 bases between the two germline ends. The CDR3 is CASSLYENTEAFF. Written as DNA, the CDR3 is TGTGCCAGCAGCCTGTACGAGAACACTGAAGCTTTCTTT.

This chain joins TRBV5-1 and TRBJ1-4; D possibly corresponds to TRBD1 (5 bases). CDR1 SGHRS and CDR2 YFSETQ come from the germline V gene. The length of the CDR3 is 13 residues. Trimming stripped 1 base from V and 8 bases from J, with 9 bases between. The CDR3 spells CASSLQGGEKLFF. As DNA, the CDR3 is TGCGCCAGCAGCTTGCAGGGTGGAGAAAAACTGTTTTTT.

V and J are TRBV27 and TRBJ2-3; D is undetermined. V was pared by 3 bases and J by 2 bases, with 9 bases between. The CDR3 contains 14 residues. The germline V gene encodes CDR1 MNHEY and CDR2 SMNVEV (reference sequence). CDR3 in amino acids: CASSFGRYTDTQYF. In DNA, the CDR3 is TGTGCCAGCAGTTTCGGGCGGTACACAGATACGCAGTATTTT.

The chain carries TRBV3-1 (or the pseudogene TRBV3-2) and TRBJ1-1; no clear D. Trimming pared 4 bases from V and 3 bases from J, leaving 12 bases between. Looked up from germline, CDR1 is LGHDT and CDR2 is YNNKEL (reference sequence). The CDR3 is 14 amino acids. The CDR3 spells CASSPVFPHTEAFF. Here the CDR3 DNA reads TGTGCCAGCAGCCCGGTCTTCCCGCACACTGAAGCTTTCTTT.

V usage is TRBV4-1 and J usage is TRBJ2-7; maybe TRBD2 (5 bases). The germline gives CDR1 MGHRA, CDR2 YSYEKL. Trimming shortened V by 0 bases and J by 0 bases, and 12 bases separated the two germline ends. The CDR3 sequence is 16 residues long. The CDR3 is CASSQEGGGFSYEQYF. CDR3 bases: TGCGCCAGCAGCCAAGAAGGTGGAGGTTTCTCCTACGAGCAGTACTTC.

The CDR3 nucleotides are TGTGCCAGCAGCCTCAGATGGGGACAAGAGACCCAGTACTTC. Its protein is CASSLRWGQETQYF. This chain joins TRBV9 and TRBJ2-5; D not resolved. Germline CDR1 and CDR2: SGDLS and YYNGEE. Trimming removed 4 bases from V and 2 bases from J, with 12 bases in between. The CDR3 runs 14 residues.

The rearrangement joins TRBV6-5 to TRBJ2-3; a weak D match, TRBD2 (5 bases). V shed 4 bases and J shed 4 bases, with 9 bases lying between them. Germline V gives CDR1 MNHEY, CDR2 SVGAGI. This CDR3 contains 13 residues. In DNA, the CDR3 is TGTGCCAGCAGTTTGCCCGGGGCAGATACGCAGTATTTT. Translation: CASSLPGADTQYF.

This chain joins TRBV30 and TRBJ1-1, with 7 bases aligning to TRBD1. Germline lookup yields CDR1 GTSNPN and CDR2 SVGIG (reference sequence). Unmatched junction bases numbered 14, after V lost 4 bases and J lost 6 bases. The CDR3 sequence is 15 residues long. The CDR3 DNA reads TGTGCCTGGAAACAGGGGACCATCCTCAGTCCTGAAGCTTTCTTT. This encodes CAWKQGTILSPEAFF.

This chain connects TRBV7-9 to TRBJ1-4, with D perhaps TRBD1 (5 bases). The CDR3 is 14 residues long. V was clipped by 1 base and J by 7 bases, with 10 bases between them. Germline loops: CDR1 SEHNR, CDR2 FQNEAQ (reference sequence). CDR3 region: CASSLGGRGEKLFF. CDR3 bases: TGTGCCAGCAGCTTAGGGGGACGGGGTGAAAAACTGTTTTTT.